This T cell receptor (beta chain) is from a study of vaccination and CD4 T cells after COVID-19. Study-level information: Comprising six males and four females, the convalescent participants counted two Hispanic individuals among them. Drawing of post-COVID samples took place a median around 100 days after diagnosis (range 35 to 161). Findings and limits, study-wide: Convalescent patients showed a median roughly 90% of reactive clones that were seen only post-vaccination.

This clonotype was observed a handful of times. The antigen is undetermined. Sequencing of the DNA from cultured CD4+ T cells was carried out with the Oncomine TCR Beta short-read assay. MiXCR was run by TCRdb on the PCR reads, yielding one entry per CDR3 protein. The repertoire has about 7,200 distinct CDR3 sequences, approximately 44% of them found once; the top ten carry over 35%. The V gene's germline CDR1 is MNHNS and CDR2 SASEGT. The CDR3 has 13 amino acids. V was pared by 4 bases and J by 7 bases, with 13 bases between. As for treatment: 10-day PBMC culture with coronavirus spike peptide pools or control peptides (ViraFEST assay). Unexposed donor CD4+ T cells predated the COVID-19 pandemic, collected 2011-2018. Whenever cell numbers allowed, CD4+ T cells from unexposed donors were probed with SARS-CoV-2 S/N and four cold-coronavirus spikes.

The specimen was CD4+ T cells from blood, cultured in vitro. This chain links TRBV6-1 with TRBJ1-1, with a possible D match to TRBD1 (6 bases). This TCR was recovered from a human donor in good health. The CDR3 loop reads CASSARAGVEAFF. The CDR3 DNA is TGTGCCAGCAGTGCCCGGGCAGGGGTTGAAGCTTTCTTT.